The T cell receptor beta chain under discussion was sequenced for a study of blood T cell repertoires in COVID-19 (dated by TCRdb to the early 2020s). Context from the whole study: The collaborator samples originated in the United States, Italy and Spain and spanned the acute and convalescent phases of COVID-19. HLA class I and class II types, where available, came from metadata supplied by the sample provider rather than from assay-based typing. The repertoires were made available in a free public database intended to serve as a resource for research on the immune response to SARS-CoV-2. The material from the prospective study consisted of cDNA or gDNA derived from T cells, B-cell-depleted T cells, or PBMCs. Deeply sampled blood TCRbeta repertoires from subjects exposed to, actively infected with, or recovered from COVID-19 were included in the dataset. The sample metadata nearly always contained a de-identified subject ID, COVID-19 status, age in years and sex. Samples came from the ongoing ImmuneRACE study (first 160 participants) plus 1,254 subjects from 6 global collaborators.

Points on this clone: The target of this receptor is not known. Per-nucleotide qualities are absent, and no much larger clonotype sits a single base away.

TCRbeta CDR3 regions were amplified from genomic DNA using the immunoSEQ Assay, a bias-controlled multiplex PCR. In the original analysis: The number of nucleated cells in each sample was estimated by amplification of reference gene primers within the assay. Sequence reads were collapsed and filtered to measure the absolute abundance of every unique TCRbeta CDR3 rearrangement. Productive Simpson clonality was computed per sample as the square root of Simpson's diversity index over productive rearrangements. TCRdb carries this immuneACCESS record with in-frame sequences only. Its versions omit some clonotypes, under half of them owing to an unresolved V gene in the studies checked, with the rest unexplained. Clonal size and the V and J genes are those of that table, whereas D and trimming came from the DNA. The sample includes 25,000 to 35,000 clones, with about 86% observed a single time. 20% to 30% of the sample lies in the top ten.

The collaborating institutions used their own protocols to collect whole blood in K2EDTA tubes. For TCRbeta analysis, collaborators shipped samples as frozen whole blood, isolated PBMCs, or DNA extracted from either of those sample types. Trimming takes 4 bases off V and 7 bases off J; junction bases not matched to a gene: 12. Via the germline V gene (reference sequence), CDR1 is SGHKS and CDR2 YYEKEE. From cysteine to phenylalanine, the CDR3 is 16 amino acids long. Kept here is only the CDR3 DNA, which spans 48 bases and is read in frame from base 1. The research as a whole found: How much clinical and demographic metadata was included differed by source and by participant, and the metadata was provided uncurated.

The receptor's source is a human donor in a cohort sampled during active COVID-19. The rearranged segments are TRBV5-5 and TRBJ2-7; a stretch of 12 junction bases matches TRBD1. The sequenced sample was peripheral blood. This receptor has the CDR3 CASSVIPGQGAREQYF. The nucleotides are TGTGCCAGCAGCGTTATACCGGGACAGGGGGCGCGGGAGCAGTACTTC.